This T cell receptor (beta chain) emerged from a study of cytomegalovirus exposure and HLA in healthy donors. Across the whole study: Counted in an early data release were about 80 million unique TCRs from HLA-typed donors.

The germline gives CDR1 MNHNS, CDR2 SASEGT. This CDR3 contains 14 residues. V was shortened by 2 bases and J by 9 bases, with 11 bases between the two germline ends. This clone was detected only a few times. With 60 Vbeta and 13 Jbeta primers, the PCR was carried out. Using immunoSEQ multiplex PCR, the repertoire was profiled, and TCRdb retains in-frame clones only, with some absent. The sample comprises about 120,000 clones, about 80% of which are singletons, and 13% rests with the top ten. This clonotype was sampled from a man in his thirties or forties in good health and CMV-seropositive. V usage is TRBV6-1 and J usage is TRBJ1-6; possibly TRBD1 for D (5 bases). Sequenced input: PBMCs. CDR3 in DNA: TGTGCCAGCAGTGAAAGGGGATTTAGTTCACCCCTCCACTTT. It encodes CASSERGFSSPLHF.